This T cell receptor (beta chain) originates from a study of T cell responses to AZD1222 COVID-19 vaccine listed by TCRdb under 2021. In the study overall: Because spike-specific TCR depth and breadth did not differ between the two schedules, AZD1222 recipients who got a second dose at roughly 4 weeks were pooled with those who got a second dose at roughly 12 weeks. TCR sequencing covered more than 230 trial participants: 200 to 220 given two doses of AZD1222 and 26 given two doses of MenACWY control vaccine. Trial participants were enrolled by age into subgroups of 18-55, 56-69 and 70-plus years, and around 150, 28 and 57 TCR-sequenced participants, respectively, were included in these subgroups.

The research as a whole found: Vaccine-associated CD4 TCRs spanned the whole spike protein, with dominant responses in regions 160-218 and 743-854. Conclusions about previously exposed vaccinees are limited because only six or seven AZD1222 recipients were SARS-CoV-2 seropositive at baseline. Participants were mostly white British, with more females than males. The authors suggested clonal diversity may have been underestimated. The 56-69-year group was small, and its depth increase did not reach significance, likely because of low power. A significant rise in spike-specific TCR breadth and depth was observed after two AZD1222 doses relative to day 0 and relative to MenACWY recipients. Because no day 14 peak-response samples were available, repertoires were characterized only after the peak T cell response. Reportedly, close to half of the unique spike-specific TCRs recognized epitopes lying outside the regions that are mutated in the B.1.351 and B.1.1.7 variants.

The CDR3 regions of human TCRbeta chains were analyzed by immunosequencing. Per the authors' processing: TCRs in the repertoires were matched against a reference library of SARS-CoV-2-specific TCRs that had been generated with the MIRA antigen-specificity platform. Breadth meant the fraction of unique TCRs that were SARS-CoV-2-associated, whereas depth meant the fraction of total T cells that were SARS-CoV-2-associated. Using the MIRA data, each spike-specific TCR was assigned both to the spike region to which the TCR was reactive and to a CD4 or CD8 class. Log10-transformed breadth and depth values were compared by one-way ANOVA with Sidak's multiple comparisons tests. Entries here come from immuneACCESS through TCRdb and include only in-frame sequences with V and J called. Some clones fail to appear in such tables; in the studies checked, an unresolved V gene covers under half of the shortfall, and the cause of the remainder is unknown. The V and J calls and the clone size are those of that table, but D and trimming were determined from the DNA. In all, the sample holds 140,000 or so clones, and about nine tenths of those were seen once. Together, the top ten hold approximately 4.5% of the sample.

As for this clone: This clone's antigen is unknown. Base-call qualities are not available, and no considerably larger clone is one nucleotide away.

A distance of 12 bases separates the germline ends of V and J, which lose 6 bases and 9 bases respectively. Reading the germline V gene gives CDR1 SNHLY and CDR2 FYNNEI. The CDR3 runs 12 residues from the cysteine to the phenylalanine. Solely the CDR3 DNA is kept, with 36 bases framed from the first base. The time point label of this sample denotes: baseline before first vaccination. Samples from vaccinated people were obtained from the UK trials COV001 and COV002, which included a single-blind randomized controlled phase 2/3 trial of AZD1222 (ChAdOx1 nCoV-19) in healthy adults. For TCRbeta chain sequencing, PBMC samples from trial participants were taken at day 0 and at day 28 after the second dose.

The sample consisted of peripheral blood, taken on day 0 of AZD1222 vaccination. This TCR was recovered from an adult in good health. The chain employs TRBV2 and TRBJ2-1; the D gene remains uncertain. The nucleotide sequence is TGTGCCAGCAGAGTATTAGTAGGTGAGCAGTTCTTC. This is translated as CASRVLVGEQFF.